A single sample gave rise to the 10 T cell receptor beta chains below, sequenced in a study of cytomegalovirus exposure and HLA in healthy donors. Sequencing was performed with immunoSEQ multiplex PCR; in TCRdb, only in-frame clones are kept and a portion is missing. Among under 200,000 clones listed, approximately 89% were seen once. Sequenced input: PBMCs. The source of these receptors is a man between 18 and 35 years old in good health and CMV-seropositive.

The rearrangement links TRBV19 to TRBJ2-2, with D perhaps TRBD2 (6 bases). CDR1 and CDR2 (germline): LNHDA, SQIVND (reference sequence). With 3 bases removed from V and 4 bases from J, the gap between germline ends came to 9 bases. The CDR3 sequence is 14 residues long. For the CDR3, the DNA is TGTGCCAGTAGTATCGGGAGAGGCACCGGGGAGCTGTTTTTT. This encodes CASSIGRGTGELFF.

The rearrangement links TRBV28 to TRBJ2-7; 8 bases are shared with TRBD2. The V and J ends lost 3 bases and 3 bases, in that order; junction bases with no gene match: 7. This CDR3 spans 15 amino acids. Germline V gene sequence: CDR1 MDHEN, CDR2 SYDVKM. CDR3 nucleotides: TGTGCCAGCAGTTTCTCGGCGGGAGGACTCTACGAGCAGTACTTC. Translating it yields CASSFSAGGLYEQYF.

The chain is built from TRBV7-9 and TRBJ2-7; D perhaps matches TRBD2 (5 bases). Trimming pared 8 bases from V and 2 bases from J, leaving 22 bases between. The CDR3 runs 16 residues. Germline-derived CDR1 and CDR2 are SEHNR and FQNEAQ (reference sequence). This chain's CDR3 is CASSRLAAGGTYEQYF. CDR3 coding DNA: TGTGCCAGCTCCAGATTGGCGGCAGGAGGCACCTACGAGCAGTACTTC.

This clone occurred once. The V gene is TRBV30, the J gene TRBJ2-1; D gene uncertain. The V gene lost 3 bases and the J gene lost 0 bases, with 9 bases spanning the gap. This CDR3 is 14 amino acids long. Germline assignment: CDR1 GTSNPN and CDR2 SVGIG (reference sequence). CDR3 residues: CAWSPMSSYNEQFF. In DNA form, the CDR3 reads TGTGCCTGGAGCCCGATGAGCTCCTACAATGAGCAGTTCTTC.

The J gene is TRBJ2-7, the V gene TRBV5-4, with TRBD1 matching 9 bases. The CDR3 is made up of 15 amino acids. Germline V gene lookup returns CDR1 SGHNT and CDR2 YYREEE (reference sequence). V dropped 4 bases and J dropped 6; count of bases not matched to a gene: 11. This CDR3 is CASSDSGTGWVEQYF. CDR3 DNA sequence: TGTGCCAGCAGCGATTCCGGGACAGGGTGGGTCGAGCAGTACTTC.

The genes are TRBV7-8 and TRBJ2-3; the match to TRBD1 covers 8 bases. The CDR3 contains 15 residues. V shed 3 bases, J shed 4 bases, and the junction held 6 bases outside the gene matches. Per germline, CDR1 SGHVS and CDR2 FQNEAQ. The CDR3 DNA follows: TGTGCCAGCAGCTTGTCGACAGGGGAAGCAGATACGCAGTATTTT. This sequence encodes CASSLSTGEADTQYF.

This chain uses TRBV10-1 with TRBJ2-1; D is possibly TRBD1 (5 bases). CDR1 and CDR2 (germline): WNHNN, SYGVQD (reference sequence). The CDR3 runs 15 residues. The V and J ends lost 5 bases and 1 base respectively, with 12 bases between them. The CDR3, as DNA: TGCGCCAGCAGTCCTTTAACAGGTTCCTACAATGAGCAGTTCTTC. Translation gives CASSPLTGSYNEQFF.

A few counts support this clone. This sequence joins TRBV7-8 and TRBJ1-1; D is possibly TRBD1 (6 bases). Germline V lookup: CDR1 SGHVS, CDR2 FQNEAQ. The CDR3 extends over 13 amino acids. V lost 5 bases and J 3 bases, leaving 10 bases between the germline ends. CDR3 bases: TGTGCCAGCAGCCTGACAGGAGACACTGAAGCTTTCTTT. Amino acid sequence: CASSLTGDTEAFF. The full variable domain, its missing parts supplied by reference TRBV7-8 and TRBJ1-1, is GAGVSQSPRYKVAKRGQDVALRCDPISGHVSLFWYQQALGQGPEFLTYFQNEAQLDKSGLPSDRFFAERPEGSVSTLKIQRTQQEDSAVYLCASSLTGDTEAFFGQGTRLTVV.

The genes are TRBV5-1 and TRBJ2-5; D is unresolved. There are 15 residues in the CDR3. V was cut by 0 bases and J by 4 bases, with 13 bases left in between. CDR1 SGHRS and CDR2 YFSETQ come from the germline V gene. DNA of the CDR3: TGCGCCAGCAGCTTGGCCCTGAGCCCATTAGAGACCCAGTACTTC. Its translation is CASSLALSPLETQYF.

The genes are TRBV5-1 and TRBJ1-2, with D tentatively TRBD1 (5 bases). Trimming took off 0 bases at V and 4 bases at J, with 16 bases between the two ends. Germline lookup yields CDR1 SGHRS and CDR2 YFSETQ. This CDR3 is 16 amino acids long. CDR3 region: CASSLGAGPTSYGYTF. DNA for the CDR3: TGCGCCAGCAGCTTGGGTGCAGGGCCCACCTCCTATGGCTACACCTTC. Complete variable domain (other parts from reference TRBV5-1 and TRBJ1-2): KAGVTQTPRYLIKTRGQQVTLSCSPISGHRSVSWYQQTPGQGLQFLFEYFSETQRNKGNFPGRFSGRQFSNSRSEMNVSTLELGDSALYLCASSLGAGPTSYGYTFGSGTRLTVV.